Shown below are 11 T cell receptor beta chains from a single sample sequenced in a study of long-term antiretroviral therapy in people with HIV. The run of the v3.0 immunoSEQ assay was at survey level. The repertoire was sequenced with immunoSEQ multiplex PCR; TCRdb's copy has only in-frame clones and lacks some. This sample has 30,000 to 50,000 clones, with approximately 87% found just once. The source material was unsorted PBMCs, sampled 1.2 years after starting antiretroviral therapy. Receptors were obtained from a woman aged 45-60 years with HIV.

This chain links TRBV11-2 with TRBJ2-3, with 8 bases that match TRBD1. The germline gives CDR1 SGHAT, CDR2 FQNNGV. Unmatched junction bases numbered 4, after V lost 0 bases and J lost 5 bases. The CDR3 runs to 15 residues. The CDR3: CASSLDGQGRDTQYF. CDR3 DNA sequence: TGTGCCAGCAGCTTAGACGGACAGGGTAGAGATACGCAGTATTTT.

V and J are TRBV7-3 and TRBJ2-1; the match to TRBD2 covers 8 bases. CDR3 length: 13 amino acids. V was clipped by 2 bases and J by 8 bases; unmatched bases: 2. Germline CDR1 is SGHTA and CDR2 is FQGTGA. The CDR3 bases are TGTGCCAGCAGCTTAGGCGGGGGGTATGAGCAGTTCTTC. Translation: CASSLGGGYEQFF. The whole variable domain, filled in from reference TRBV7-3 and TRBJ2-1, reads GAGVSQTPSNKVTEKGKYVELRCDPISGHTALYWYRQSLGQGPEFLIYFQGTGAADDSGLPNDRFFAVRPEGSVSTLKIQRTERGDSAVYLCASSLGGGYEQFFGPGTRLTVL.

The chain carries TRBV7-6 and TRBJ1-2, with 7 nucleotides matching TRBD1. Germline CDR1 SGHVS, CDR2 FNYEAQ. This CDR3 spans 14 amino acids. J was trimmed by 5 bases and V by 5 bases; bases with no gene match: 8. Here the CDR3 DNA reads TGTGCCAGCAGCCTCGGGACAGAAGGTTATGGCTACACCTTC. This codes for CASSLGTEGYGYTF.

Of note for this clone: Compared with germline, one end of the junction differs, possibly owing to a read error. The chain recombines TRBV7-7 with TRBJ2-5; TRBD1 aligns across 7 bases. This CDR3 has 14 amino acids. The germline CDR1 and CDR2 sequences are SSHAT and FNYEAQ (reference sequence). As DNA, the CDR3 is TGTGCTAGCAGCCCAAGGGGGCATCAAGAGACCCAGTACTTC. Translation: CASSPRGHQETQYF.

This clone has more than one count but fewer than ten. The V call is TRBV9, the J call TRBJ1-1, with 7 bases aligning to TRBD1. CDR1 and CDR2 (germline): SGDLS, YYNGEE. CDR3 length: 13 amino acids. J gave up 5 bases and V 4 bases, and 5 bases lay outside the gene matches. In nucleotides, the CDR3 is TGTGCCAGCAGCTACAGGGGATTTACTGAAGCTTTCTTT. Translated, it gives CASSYRGFTEAFF. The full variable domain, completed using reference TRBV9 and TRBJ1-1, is DSGVTQTPKHLITATGQRVTLRCSPRSGDLSVYWYQQSLDQGLQFLIQYYNGEERAKGNILERFSAQQFPDLHSELNLSSLELGDSALYFCASSYRGFTEAFFGQGTRLTVV.

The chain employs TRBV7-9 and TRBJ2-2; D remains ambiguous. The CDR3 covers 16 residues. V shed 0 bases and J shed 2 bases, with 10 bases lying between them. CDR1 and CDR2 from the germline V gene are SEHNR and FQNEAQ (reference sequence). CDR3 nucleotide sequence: TGTGCCAGCAGCTTAGCGCCTGACACAAACACCGGGGAGCTGTTTTTT. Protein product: CASSLAPDTNTGELFF.

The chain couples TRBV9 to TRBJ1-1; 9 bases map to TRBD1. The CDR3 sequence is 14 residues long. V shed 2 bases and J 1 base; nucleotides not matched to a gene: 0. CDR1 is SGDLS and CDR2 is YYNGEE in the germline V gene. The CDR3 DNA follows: TGTGCCAGCAGCGTGGGACAGGGGAACACTGAAGCTTTCTTT. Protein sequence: CASSVGQGNTEAFF.

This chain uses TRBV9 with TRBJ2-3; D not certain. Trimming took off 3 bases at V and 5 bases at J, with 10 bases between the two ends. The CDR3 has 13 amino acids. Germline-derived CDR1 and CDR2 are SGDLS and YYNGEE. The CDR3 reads CASSGEARDTQYF. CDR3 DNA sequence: TGTGCCAGCAGCGGAGAGGCCCGAGATACGCAGTATTTT.

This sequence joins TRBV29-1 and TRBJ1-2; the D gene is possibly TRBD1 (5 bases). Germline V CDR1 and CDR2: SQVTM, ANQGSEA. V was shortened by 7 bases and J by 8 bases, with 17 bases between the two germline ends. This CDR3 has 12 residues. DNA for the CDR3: TGCAGCGCCGGGGGTCCCGGGGGGGGCTACACCTTC. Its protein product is CSAGGPGGGYTF.

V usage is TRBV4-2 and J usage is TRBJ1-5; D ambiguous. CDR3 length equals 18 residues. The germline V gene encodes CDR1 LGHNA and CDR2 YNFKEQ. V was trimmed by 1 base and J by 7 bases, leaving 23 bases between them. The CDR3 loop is CASSQGPIGGGRRQPQHF. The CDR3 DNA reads TGTGCCAGCAGCCAAGGCCCGATCGGAGGAGGGAGGAGGCAGCCCCAGCATTTT.

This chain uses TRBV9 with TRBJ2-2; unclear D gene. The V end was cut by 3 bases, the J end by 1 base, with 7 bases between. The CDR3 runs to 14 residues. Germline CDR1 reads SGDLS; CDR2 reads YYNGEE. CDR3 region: CASSAHKNTGELFF. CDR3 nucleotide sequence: TGTGCCAGCAGCGCCCACAAGAACACCGGGGAGCTGTTTTTT.